This T cell receptor beta chain was sequenced in a study of T cell repertoires in cytomegalovirus infection. In the study overall: Carrying CMV and the relevant HLA type showed in public TCR beta signatures.

With 0 bases removed from V and 5 bases from J, the gap between germline ends came to 10 bases. This CDR3 comprises 14 residues. Per germline, CDR1 SGHTA and CDR2 FQGNSA. Using its own MiXCR run on the reads, TCRdb lists one record per CDR3 protein. This table holds about half a million distinct CDR3 sequences, 30% to 35% found once. On this clonotype itself: What it binds is not known.

The material sequenced was cultured PBMCs, taken from culture after CMV antigen stimulation. The TCR sequence derives from a human donor in good health (CMV status not recorded). Some clones in this sample may be carry-over from other donors' samples. This sequence joins TRBV7-2 and TRBJ1-2; D is possibly TRBD1 (5 bases). CDR3: CASSLAHSGYGYTF. Written as DNA, the CDR3 is TGTGCCAGCAGCTTAGCGCATTCAGGGTATGGCTACACCTTC.